This TCR beta chain was observed in a study of vaccination effects on CD4 cells after COVID-19. Whole-study results and caveats: Early post-infection timepoints were missing from the study, which also had few convalescent patients. Marked clonal contraction of both clone types appeared late after vaccination.

V gave up 8 bases and J gave up 0 bases, with 14 bases separating them. The CDR3 is 15 amino acids. The germline V gene encodes CDR1 WSHSY and CDR2 SAAADI. Regarding this clone: Its antigen remains unknown.

Under the ViraFEST assay, PBMC were stimulated with viral peptide pools so that antigen-specific CD4+ T cells expanded. Sequencing was performed afterwards. When about ten days of culture had elapsed, CD4+ T cells were isolated. Vaccine recipients, nucleocapsid antibody negative, had no prior SARS-CoV-2 infection. Some 2.2 million PBMC per well were cultured with 7.5 to 10 IU/ml IL-2 and about 9.8 ug/ml peptides. TCRdb's table, derived via immunoSEQ multiplex PCR, lists solely in-frame clones and lacks some. The data show around 21,000 clones, with 65% to 80% seen just once and around 10% held by the top ten.

Source: CD4+ T cells from PBMCs cultured with HCoV-NL63 spike peptides, taken before COVID-19 vaccination. The source of this sequence is a human donor who received a COVID-19 vaccine. The rearrangement uses TRBV10-2 and TRBJ1-3; D possibly corresponds to TRBD1 (5 bases). The CDR3 region has the DNA TGCGCCAGCTCCCCTTCGACAGTCTCTGGAAACACCATATATTTT. Protein: CASSPSTVSGNTIYF.